This T cell receptor beta chain was identified in a study of T cell responses to AZD1222 COVID-19 vaccine. Study summary: Doses given second, at about 4 or about 12 weeks, were pooled. Findings and limits, study-wide: Clonal diversity was possibly underestimated, and white British individuals and females predominated among donors. Spike-wide coverage was observed for vaccine-associated CD4 TCRs, with dominant responses at 160-218 and 743-854.

As to this clone: The antigen is not known.

This CDR3 contains 14 residues. Germline trimming cut 3 bases from V and 1 base from J; bases unmatched to any gene: 3. The germline CDR1 and CDR2 sequences are GTSNPN and SVGIG (reference sequence). Produced via immunoSEQ multiplex PCR; TCRdb's table is partial and in-frame only. There are tens of thousands of clones in the sample; about 91% occur only once, and approximately 5.2% lies in the top ten. The sequencing here drew on peripheral blood, taken on day 0 of AZD1222 vaccination. The TCR was taken from an adult in good health. The chain has TRBV30 and TRBJ2-1; TRBD2 agrees at 7 bases. The CDR3: CAWRGAGSYNEQFF. The CDR3 DNA sequence: TGTGCCTGGAGAGGAGCGGGGTCCTACAATGAGCAGTTCTTC.